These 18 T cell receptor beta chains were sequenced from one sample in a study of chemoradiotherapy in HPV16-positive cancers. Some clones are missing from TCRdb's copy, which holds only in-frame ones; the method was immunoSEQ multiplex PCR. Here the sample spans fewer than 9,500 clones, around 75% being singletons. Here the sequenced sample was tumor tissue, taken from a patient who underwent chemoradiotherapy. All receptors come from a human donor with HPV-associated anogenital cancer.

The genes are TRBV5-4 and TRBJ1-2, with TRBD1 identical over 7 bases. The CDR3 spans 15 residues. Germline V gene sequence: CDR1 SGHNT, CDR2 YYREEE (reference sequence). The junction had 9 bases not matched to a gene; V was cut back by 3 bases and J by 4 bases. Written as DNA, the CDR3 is TGTGCCAGCAGCTCGCCGGGACAGTCTTCCTATGGCTACACCTTC. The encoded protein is CASSSPGQSSYGYTF.

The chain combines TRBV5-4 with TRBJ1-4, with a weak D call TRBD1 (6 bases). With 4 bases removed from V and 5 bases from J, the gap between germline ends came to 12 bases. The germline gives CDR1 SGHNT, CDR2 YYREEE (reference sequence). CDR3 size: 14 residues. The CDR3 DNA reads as TGTGCCAGCAGCCGCGGACAGATAAATGAAAAACTGTTTTTT. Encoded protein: CASSRGQINEKLFF.

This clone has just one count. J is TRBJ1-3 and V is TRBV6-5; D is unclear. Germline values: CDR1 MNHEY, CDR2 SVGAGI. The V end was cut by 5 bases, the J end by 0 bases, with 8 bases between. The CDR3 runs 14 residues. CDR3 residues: CASSGTYSGNTIYF. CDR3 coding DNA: TGTGCCAGCAGTGGAACTTACTCTGGAAACACCATATATTTT.

CDR3 sequence: CASSPAPFDRGGGYTF. CDR3 bases: TGTGCCAGCAGCCCAGCGCCCTTTGACAGGGGCGGAGGCTACACCTTC. This chain connects TRBV28 to TRBJ1-2; TRBD1 matches 8 bases. CDR3 length: 16 amino acids. V lost 6 bases to trimming and J lost 8 bases; unmatched junction nucleotides: 17. CDR1 is MDHEN and CDR2 is SYDVKM in the germline V gene.

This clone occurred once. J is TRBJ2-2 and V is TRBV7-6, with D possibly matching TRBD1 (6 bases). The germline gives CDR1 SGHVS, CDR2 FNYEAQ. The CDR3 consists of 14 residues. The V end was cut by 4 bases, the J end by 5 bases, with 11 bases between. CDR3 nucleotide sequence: TGTGCCAGCAGCTCCCTACAGGGTACCGGGGAGCTGTTTTTT. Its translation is CASSSLQGTGELFF.

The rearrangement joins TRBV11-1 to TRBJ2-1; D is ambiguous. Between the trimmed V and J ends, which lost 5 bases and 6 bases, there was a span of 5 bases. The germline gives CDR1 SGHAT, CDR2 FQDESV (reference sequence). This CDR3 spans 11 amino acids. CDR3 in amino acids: CASSPRNEQFF. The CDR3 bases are TGTGCCAGCAGCCCTCGCAATGAGCAGTTCTTC.

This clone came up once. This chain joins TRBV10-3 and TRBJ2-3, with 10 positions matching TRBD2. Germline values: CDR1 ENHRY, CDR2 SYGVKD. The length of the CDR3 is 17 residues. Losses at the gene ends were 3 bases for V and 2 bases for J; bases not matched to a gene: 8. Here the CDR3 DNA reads TGTGCCATCAGTGAATTTCGGACTAGCGGAAACACAGATACGCAGTATTTT. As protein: CAISEFRTSGNTDTQYF.

The CDR3 here is CASRPPDRHYYGYTF. The CDR3 DNA reads as TGTGCCAGCAGACCTCCGGACAGGCATTACTATGGCTACACCTTC. V gene TRBV28 combines with J gene TRBJ1-2; 7 nucleotides line up with TRBD1. The CDR3 consists of 15 residues. Germline V gene lookup returns CDR1 MDHEN and CDR2 SYDVKM. J was trimmed by 3 bases and V by 6 bases; bases with no gene match: 10.

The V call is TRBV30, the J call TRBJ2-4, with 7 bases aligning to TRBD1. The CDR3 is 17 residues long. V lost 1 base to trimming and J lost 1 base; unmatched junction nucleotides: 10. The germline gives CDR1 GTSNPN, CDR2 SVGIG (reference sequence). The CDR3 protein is CAWSEGATTYAKNIQYF. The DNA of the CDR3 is TGTGCCTGGAGTGAGGGGGCGACGACCTATGCCAAAAACATTCAGTACTTC.

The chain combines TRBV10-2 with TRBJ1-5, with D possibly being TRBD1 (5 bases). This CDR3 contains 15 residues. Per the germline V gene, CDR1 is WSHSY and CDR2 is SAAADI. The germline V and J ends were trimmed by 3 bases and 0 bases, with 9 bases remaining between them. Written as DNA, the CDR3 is TGCGCCAGCAGTGACGACAGTCATAGCAATCAGCCCCAGCATTTT. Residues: CASSDDSHSNQPQHF.

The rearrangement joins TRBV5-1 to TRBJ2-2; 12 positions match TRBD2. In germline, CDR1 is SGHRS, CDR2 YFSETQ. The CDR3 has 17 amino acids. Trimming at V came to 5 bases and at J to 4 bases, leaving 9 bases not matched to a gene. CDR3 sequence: CASSPGLAGLATGELFF. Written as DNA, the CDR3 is TGCGCCAGCAGTCCGGGACTAGCGGGCCTGGCCACCGGGGAGCTGTTTTTT.

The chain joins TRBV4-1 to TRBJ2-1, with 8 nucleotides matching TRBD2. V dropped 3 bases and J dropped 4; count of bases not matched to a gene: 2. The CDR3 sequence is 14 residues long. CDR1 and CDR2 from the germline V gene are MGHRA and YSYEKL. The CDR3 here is CASSQTSAYNEQFF. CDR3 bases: TGCGCCAGCAGCCAGACTAGCGCATACAATGAGCAGTTCTTC.

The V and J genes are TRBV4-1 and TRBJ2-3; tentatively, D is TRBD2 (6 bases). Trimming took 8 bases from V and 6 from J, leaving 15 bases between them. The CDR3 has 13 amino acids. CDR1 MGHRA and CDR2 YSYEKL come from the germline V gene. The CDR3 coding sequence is TGCGCCAGCCGTGAAGGAGGGACGGATACGCAGTATTTT. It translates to CASREGGTDTQYF.

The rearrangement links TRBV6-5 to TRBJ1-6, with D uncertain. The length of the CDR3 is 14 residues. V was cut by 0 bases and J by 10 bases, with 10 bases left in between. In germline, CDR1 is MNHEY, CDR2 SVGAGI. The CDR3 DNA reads TGTGCCAGCAGTTACTCGATCGAGACATCACCCCTCCACTTT. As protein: CASSYSIETSPLHF.

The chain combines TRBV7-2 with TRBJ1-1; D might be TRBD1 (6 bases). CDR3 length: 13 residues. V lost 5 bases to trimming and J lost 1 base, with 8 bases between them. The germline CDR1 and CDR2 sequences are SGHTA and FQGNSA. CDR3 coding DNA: TGTGCCAGCAGCGCGGGACAGAACACTGAAGCTTTCTTT. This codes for CASSAGQNTEAFF.

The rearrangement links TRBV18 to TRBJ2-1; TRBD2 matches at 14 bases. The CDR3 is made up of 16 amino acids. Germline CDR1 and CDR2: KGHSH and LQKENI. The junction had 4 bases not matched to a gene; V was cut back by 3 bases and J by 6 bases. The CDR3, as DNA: TGTGCCAGCTCACCCCGACTAGCGGGAGGGCTCAATGAGCAGTTCTTC. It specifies CASSPRLAGGLNEQFF.

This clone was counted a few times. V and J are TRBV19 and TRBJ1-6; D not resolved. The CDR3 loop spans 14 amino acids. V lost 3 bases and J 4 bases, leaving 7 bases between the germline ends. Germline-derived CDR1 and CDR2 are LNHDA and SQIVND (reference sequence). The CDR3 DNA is TGTGCCAGTAGTATCGTCAGTTATAATTCACCCCTCCACTTT. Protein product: CASSIVSYNSPLHF.

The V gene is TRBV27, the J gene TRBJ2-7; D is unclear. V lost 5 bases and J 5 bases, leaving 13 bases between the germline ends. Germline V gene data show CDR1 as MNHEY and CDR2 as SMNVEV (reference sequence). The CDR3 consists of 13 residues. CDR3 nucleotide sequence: TGTGCCAGCAGTCCAGACGTGGGTAACGAGCAGTACTTC. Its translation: CASSPDVGNEQYF.